This paragraph reports one T cell receptor (beta chain). What it binds is unknown. The source of the sample is a study of blood T cells in healthy people across ages. Findings and caveats of the study: Among long-lived donors, naive CD4+ cells were more numerous and diversity higher than in aged donors. Total diversity from one million sequenced T cells was likely underestimated.

For the second PCR, which ran for roughly 6 to 12 cycles, a sample-barcoded 5' primer and a J-beta primer mix were used. Tags on each cDNA molecule came from a template-switch adaptor with 12 random nucleotides. In TCRdb, the 5' RACE reads were re-called with MiXCR into one record per CDR3 protein. The table shows 1.5 million or so distinct CDR3 sequences, with about 45% occurring only once. Each donor gave roughly 9.2 milliliters of peripheral blood. The CDR3 extends over 14 amino acids. V shed 5 bases and J shed 8 bases, with 18 bases lying between them. Germline values: CDR1 SNHLY, CDR2 FYNNEI. V is TRBV2 and J is TRBJ1-2; perhaps TRBD1 as D (6 bases). The TCR was taken from a woman under 30 in good health. The material sequenced was blood. The chain's CDR3 is CASSLETGGLGYTF. In nucleotides, the CDR3 is TGTGCCAGCAGTTTGGAGACCGGGGGCCTGGGCTACACCTTC.